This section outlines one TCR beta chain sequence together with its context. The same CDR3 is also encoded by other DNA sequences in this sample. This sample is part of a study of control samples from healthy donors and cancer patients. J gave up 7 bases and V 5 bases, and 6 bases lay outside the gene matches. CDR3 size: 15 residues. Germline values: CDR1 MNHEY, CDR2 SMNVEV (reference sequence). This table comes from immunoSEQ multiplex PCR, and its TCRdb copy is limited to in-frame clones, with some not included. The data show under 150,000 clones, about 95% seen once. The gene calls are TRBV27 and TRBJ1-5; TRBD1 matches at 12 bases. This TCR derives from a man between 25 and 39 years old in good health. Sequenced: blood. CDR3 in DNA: TGTGCCAGCAGTCCAGGGACAGGGGGCCGGCAGCCCCAGCATTTT. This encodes CASSPGTGGRQPQHF.